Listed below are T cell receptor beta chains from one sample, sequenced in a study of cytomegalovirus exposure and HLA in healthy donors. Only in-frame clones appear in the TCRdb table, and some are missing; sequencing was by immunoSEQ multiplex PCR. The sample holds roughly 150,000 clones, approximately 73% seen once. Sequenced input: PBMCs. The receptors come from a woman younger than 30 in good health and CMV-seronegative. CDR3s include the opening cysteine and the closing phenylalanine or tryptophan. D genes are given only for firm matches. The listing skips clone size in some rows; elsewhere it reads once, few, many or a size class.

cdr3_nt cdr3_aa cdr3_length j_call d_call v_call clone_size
TGCGCCAGCGGAAACGGACAGGGATCCACTGAAGCTTTCTTT CASGNGQGSTEAFF 14 TRBJ1-1 TRBD1 TRBV10-2 .
TGTGCCAGCAGCCCGACTGAAGAGACCCAGTACTTC CASSPTEETQYF 12 TRBJ2-5 . TRBV6-5 few
TGTGCTAGTGGTTTGGGGACAGGGGTAAACACTGAAGCTTTCTTT CASGLGTGVNTEAFF 15 TRBJ1-1 TRBD1 TRBV12-5 .
TGCGCCAGCAGCCAAGTAGGGAGTGAAAAACTGTTTTTT CASSQVGSEKLFF 13 TRBJ1-4 . TRBV4-3 few
TGCGCCAGCAGCCAAGCTACCGGAGGCCCCGGGGAGCTGTTTTTT CASSQATGGPGELFF 15 TRBJ2-2 . TRBV4-1 few
TGCGCCAGCAGCCCGGGGAACAGGGGCTACGAGCAGTACTTC CASSPGNRGYEQYF 14 TRBJ2-7 TRBD1 TRBV5-1 .
TGCGCCAGCAGCGGGTACAATGAGCAGTTCTTC CASSGYNEQFF 11 TRBJ2-1 . TRBV10-2 .
TGTGCCAGCAGACCTCCTGGACAGCGGGGTGAGCAGTACTTC CASRPPGQRGEQYF 14 TRBJ2-7 . TRBV6-6 .
TGTGCCAGTAGTATCGGCGCAGCCGGGGACACTGAAGCTTTCTTT CASSIGAAGDTEAFF 15 TRBJ1-1 . TRBV19 .
TGTGCCAGCAGTTTACCTGGACAGATCAATGAGCAGTTCTTC CASSLPGQINEQFF 14 TRBJ2-1 . TRBV28 .
TGTGCCAGCAGCTTAGGTCCGGGAAATGAGCAGTTCTTC CASSLGPGNEQFF 13 TRBJ2-1 . TRBV7-8 .
TGTGCCAGCAGTTCCGATCTTTTACGGGCTTTCTTT CASSSDLLRAFF 12 TRBJ1-1 . TRBV28 .
TGCAGCGTCTACGGGAGAATGAACACTGAAGCTTTCTTT CSVYGRMNTEAFF 13 TRBJ1-1 . TRBV29-1 .
TGTGCCAGCAGTTTAACGTCTAACAATCAGCCCCAGCATTTT CASSLTSNNQPQHF 14 TRBJ1-5 . TRBV27 few
TGCGCCAGCAGTAGACAGGCCGGCACCGGGGAGCTGTTTTTT CASSRQAGTGELFF 14 TRBJ2-2 . TRBV10-1 .
TGTGCCAGCAGTGGGACAGGTTGGGGCAATCAGCCCCAGCATTTT CASSGTGWGNQPQHF 15 TRBJ1-5 TRBD1 TRBV27 .
TGTGCCAGCTCACCTTACGATCCGAGCTCTGGAAACACCATATATTTT CASSPYDPSSGNTIYF 16 TRBJ1-3 . TRBV18 .
TGTGCCAGCACCAGAGATCCGGGGACTAGCGGGTCCGAGCAGTTCTTC CASTRDPGTSGSEQFF 16 TRBJ2-1 TRBD2 TRBV9 .
TGCGCCAGCAGCCGAGGGGACAGTGGAATTGAAAAACTGTTTTTT CASSRGDSGIEKLFF 15 TRBJ1-4 TRBD1 TRBV5-1 .
TGTGCCAGCAGCTTAGCCGGCGGCTACTATGGCTACACCTTC CASSLAGGYYGYTF 14 TRBJ1-2 . TRBV11-2 .
TGTGCCAGCAGTTTATGGCAGGGCAGGCGGAGCTCCTATAATTCACCCCTCCACTTT CASSLWQGRRSSYNSPLHF 19 TRBJ1-6 . TRBV28 .
TGTGCCAGCAGCTCCACTAGCGTGCGACCGTTCTTC CASSSTSVRPFF 12 TRBJ2-1 TRBD2 TRBV7-2 .
TGCGCCAGCAGCCAGGTTCAGGGGGCTTCGGTCAATGAGCAGTTCTTC CASSQVQGASVNEQFF 16 TRBJ2-1 TRBD1 TRBV4-3 once
TGTGCCAGCAGCCAGATCCGGGAAAGGGGCTACACCTTC CASSQIRERGYTF 13 TRBJ1-2 . TRBV14 .
TGCGCCAGCAGCTTACCCCTGGTAGAAGGGAGTGAGCAGTTCTTC CASSLPLVEGSEQFF 15 TRBJ2-1 . TRBV5-1 .
TGTGCCAGCAGCGTAGCTACAGGGAGCTACACCGGGGAGCTGTTTTTT CASSVATGSYTGELFF 16 TRBJ2-2 . TRBV9 once
TGTGCCAGCAGCAGGCGGTTTGGGACTGAGAACAATGAGCAGTTCTTC CASSRRFGTENNEQFF 16 TRBJ2-1 . TRBV7-3 .
TGCGCCAGCAGGTCACGGGAAGGCCCAGATACGCAGTATTTT CASRSREGPDTQYF 14 TRBJ2-3 . TRBV5-1 .
TGTGCCAGTAGTCAGCGGACGGCATACAATGAGCAGTTCTTC CASSQRTAYNEQFF 14 TRBJ2-1 . TRBV19 .
TGTGCCAGCAGCTTAACGGGAGGGCCGACAGATACGCAGTATTTT CASSLTGGPTDTQYF 15 TRBJ2-3 TRBD2 TRBV7-2 .
TGTGCCAGCAGTTACTCGGGGGCGGGCTACACCTTC CASSYSGAGYTF 12 TRBJ1-2 . TRBV6-5 few
TGCGCCAGCAGCTTAGCGGGCGCCGGTTGGGAGACCCAGTACTTC CASSLAGAGWETQYF 15 TRBJ2-5 . TRBV5-1 .
TGTGCCAGCAGTCCCGGGACAGGGACCTACACAGATACGCAGTATTTT CASSPGTGTYTDTQYF 16 TRBJ2-3 TRBD1 TRBV28 once
TGCGCCAGCAGCTTCTCGGACAGTGGATATGGCTACACCTTC CASSFSDSGYGYTF 14 TRBJ1-2 . TRBV5-1 .
TGCGCCAGCAGCCAAGATCCATGGCCAGCAACTAATGAAAAACTGTTTTTT CASSQDPWPATNEKLFF 17 TRBJ1-4 . TRBV4-1 .
TGTGCCAGCAGTACACTCTTTCGGGGAGCGGTGAACACCGGGGAGCTGTTTTTT CASSTLFRGAVNTGELFF 18 TRBJ2-2 . TRBV27 .
TGTGCCAGTAGTTTTGGAGGGCTCGACTATGGCTACACCTTC CASSFGGLDYGYTF 14 TRBJ1-2 . TRBV19 .
TGTGCCAGCAGCCCCGGGACAGGGATCTCACCCCTCCACTTT CASSPGTGISPLHF 14 TRBJ1-6 TRBD1 TRBV7-9 few
TGTGCCAGCAGTTCTGTTGGCAGGGTGGGGAATGGCTACACCTTC CASSSVGRVGNGYTF 15 TRBJ1-2 . TRBV27 .
TGTGCCAGCAGCTGGGGGGGGACAGGGGTCTACAATGAGCAGTTCTTC CASSWGGTGVYNEQFF 16 TRBJ2-1 TRBD1 TRBV5-4 .
TGTGCCAGCAGCTTGGCTTTTTACCCCGGGACAGCCTACAATGAGCAGTTCTTC CASSLAFYPGTAYNEQFF 18 TRBJ2-1 TRBD1 TRBV5-5 .
TGTGCCAGCAGTTTCGGACAGTACGAGCAGTACTTC CASSFGQYEQYF 12 TRBJ2-7 . TRBV28 .
TGTGCCAGTACCATCCAGGGGGCAGACACTGAAGCTTTCTTT CASTIQGADTEAFF 14 TRBJ1-1 TRBD1 TRBV19 once
TGTGCCATCAGTGACAGGGCCCTAGGCACCTACAATGAGCAGTTCTTC CAISDRALGTYNEQFF 16 TRBJ2-1 . TRBV10-3 .
TGTGCCACCAGCAGCAGGGGGTTCACCGGGGAGCTGTTTTTT CATSSRGFTGELFF 14 TRBJ2-2 TRBD1 TRBV15 .